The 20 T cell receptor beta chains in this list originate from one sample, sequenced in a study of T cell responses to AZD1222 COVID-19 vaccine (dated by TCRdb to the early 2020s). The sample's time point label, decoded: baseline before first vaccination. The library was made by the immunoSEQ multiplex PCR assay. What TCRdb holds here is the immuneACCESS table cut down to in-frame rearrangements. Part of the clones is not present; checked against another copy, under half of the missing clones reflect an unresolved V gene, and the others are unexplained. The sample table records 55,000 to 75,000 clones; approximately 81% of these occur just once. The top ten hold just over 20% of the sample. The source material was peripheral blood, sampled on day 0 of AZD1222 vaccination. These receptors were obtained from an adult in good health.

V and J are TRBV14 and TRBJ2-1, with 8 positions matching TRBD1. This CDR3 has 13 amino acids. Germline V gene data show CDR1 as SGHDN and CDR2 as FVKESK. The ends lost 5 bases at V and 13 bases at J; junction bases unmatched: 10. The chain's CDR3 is CASSFGQGINQFF. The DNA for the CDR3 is TGTGCCAGCAGCTTTGGACAGGGTATTAACCAGTTCTTC.

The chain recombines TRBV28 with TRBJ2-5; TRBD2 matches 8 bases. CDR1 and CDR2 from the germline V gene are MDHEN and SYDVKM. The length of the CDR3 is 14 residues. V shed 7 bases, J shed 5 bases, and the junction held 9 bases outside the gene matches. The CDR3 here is CASNSAGDGETQYF. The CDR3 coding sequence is TGTGCCAGCAACTCAGCGGGAGACGGGGAGACCCAGTACTTC.

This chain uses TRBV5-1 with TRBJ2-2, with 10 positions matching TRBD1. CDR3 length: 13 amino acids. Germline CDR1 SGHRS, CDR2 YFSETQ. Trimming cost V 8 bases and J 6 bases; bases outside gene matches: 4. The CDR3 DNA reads TGCGCCAGTAGACAGGGGGCTGCCGGGGAGCTGTTTTTT. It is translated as CASRQGAAGELFF.

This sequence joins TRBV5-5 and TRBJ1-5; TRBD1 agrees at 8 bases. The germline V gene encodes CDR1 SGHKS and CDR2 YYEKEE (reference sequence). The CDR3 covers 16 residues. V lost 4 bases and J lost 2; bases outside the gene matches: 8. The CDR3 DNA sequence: TGTGCCAGCAGCCCTGACCCGACAGGGGGCAATCAGCCCCAGCATTTT. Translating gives CASSPDPTGGNQPQHF.

The CDR3 DNA is TGTGCCAGCAGCCTAGATCTGACAATAACCGGGGAGCTGTTTTTT. This encodes CASSLDLTITGELFF. The rearrangement uses TRBV4-2 and TRBJ2-2; D unclear. The V end lost 4 bases, the J end lost 5 bases, and 14 bases lay between the germline ends. CDR1 is LGHNA and CDR2 is YNFKEQ in the germline V gene. The CDR3 spans 15 residues.

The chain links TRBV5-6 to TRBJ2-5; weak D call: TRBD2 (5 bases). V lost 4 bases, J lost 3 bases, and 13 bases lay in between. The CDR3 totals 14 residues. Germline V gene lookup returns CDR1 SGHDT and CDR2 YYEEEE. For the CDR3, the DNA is TGTGCCAGCAGCATCCCAGGACTTGAAGAGACCCAGTACTTC. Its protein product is CASSIPGLEETQYF.

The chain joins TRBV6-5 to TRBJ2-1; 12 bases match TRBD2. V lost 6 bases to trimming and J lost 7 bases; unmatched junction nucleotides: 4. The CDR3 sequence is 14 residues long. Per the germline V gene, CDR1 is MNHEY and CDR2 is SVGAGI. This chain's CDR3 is CASRGLAGPNEQFF. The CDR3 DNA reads TGTGCCAGCAGAGGACTAGCGGGACCGAATGAGCAGTTCTTC.

In nucleotides, the CDR3 is TGTGCCACCAGTGATTCAGCGCCGGAGGGGAATCTGGATGAGCAGTTCTTC. This gives the protein CATSDSAPEGNLDEQFF. The V and J genes are TRBV24-1 and TRBJ2-1, with a possible D match to TRBD2 (6 bases). This CDR3 region has 17 residues. Germline assignment: CDR1 KGHDR and CDR2 SFDVKD. V shed 2 bases and J shed 8 bases, with 21 bases lying between them.

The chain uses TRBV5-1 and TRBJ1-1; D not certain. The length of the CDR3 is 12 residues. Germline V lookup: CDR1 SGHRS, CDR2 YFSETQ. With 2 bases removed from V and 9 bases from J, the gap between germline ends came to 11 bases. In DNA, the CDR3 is TGCGCCAGCAGCTTAGATTCGGCAAAAGCTTTCTTT. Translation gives CASSLDSAKAFF.

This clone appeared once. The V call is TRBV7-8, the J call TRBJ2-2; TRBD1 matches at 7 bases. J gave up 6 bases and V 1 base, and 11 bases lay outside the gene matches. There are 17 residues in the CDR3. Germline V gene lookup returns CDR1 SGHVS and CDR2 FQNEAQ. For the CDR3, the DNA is TGTGCCAGCAGCTTAGACTGGGACAGCGTTCTGTCCGGGGAGCTGTTTTTT. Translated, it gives CASSLDWDSVLSGELFF.

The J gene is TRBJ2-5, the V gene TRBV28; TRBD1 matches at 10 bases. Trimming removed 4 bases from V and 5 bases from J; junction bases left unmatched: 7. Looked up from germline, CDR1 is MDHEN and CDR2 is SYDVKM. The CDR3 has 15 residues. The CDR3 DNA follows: TGTGCCAGCAGTTCCTCGGGACAGGGGAGGGAGACCCAGTACTTC. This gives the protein CASSSSGQGRETQYF.

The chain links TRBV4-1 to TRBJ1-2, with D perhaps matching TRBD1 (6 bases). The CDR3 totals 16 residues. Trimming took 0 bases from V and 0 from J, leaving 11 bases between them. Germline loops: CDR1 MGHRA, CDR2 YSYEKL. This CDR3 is CASSQDDRLPNYGYTF. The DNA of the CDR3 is TGCGCCAGCAGCCAAGATGACAGGCTTCCTAACTATGGCTACACCTTC.

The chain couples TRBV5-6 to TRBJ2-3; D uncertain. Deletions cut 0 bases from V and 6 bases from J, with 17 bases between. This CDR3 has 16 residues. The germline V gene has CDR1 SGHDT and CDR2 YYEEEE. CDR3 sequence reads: CASSLVPFPKSDTQYF. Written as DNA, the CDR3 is TGTGCCAGCAGCTTGGTTCCCTTCCCGAAGTCGGATACGCAGTATTTT.

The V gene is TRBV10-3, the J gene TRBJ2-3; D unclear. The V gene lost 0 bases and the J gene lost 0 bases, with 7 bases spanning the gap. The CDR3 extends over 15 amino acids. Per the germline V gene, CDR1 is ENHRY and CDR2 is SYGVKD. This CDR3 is CAISESPSSTDTQYF. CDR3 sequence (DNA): TGTGCCATCAGTGAGTCTCCTAGTAGCACAGATACGCAGTATTTT.

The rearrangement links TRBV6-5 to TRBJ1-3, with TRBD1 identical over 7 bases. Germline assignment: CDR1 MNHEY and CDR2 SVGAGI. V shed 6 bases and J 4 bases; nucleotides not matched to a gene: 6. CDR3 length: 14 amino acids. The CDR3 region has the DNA TGTGCCAGCAGGGATACAGGGGCCGGAAACACCATATATTTT. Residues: CASRDTGAGNTIYF.

The CDR3 loop reads CAWSSQAGVGYEQYF. The CDR3 region has the DNA TGTGCCTGGAGTTCCCAGGCGGGAGTCGGCTACGAGCAGTACTTC. The chain uses TRBV30 and TRBJ2-7; TRBD2 aligns across 7 bases. CDR3 length: 15 amino acids. The germline V gene encodes CDR1 GTSNPN and CDR2 SVGIG (reference sequence). V lost 2 bases to trimming and J lost 3 bases; unmatched junction nucleotides: 10.

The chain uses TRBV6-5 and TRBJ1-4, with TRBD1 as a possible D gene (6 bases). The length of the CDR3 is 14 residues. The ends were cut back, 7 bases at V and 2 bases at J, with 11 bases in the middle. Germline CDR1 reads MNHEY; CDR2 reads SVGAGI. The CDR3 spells CASIGGATNEKLFF. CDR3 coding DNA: TGTGCCAGCATTGGGGGGGCCACTAATGAAAAACTGTTTTTT.

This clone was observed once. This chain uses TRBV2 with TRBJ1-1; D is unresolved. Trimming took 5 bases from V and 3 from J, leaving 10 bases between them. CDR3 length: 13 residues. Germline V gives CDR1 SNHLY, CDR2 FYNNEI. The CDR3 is CASSINTHTEAFF. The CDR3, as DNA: TGTGCCAGCAGTATAAACACGCACACTGAAGCTTTCTTT.

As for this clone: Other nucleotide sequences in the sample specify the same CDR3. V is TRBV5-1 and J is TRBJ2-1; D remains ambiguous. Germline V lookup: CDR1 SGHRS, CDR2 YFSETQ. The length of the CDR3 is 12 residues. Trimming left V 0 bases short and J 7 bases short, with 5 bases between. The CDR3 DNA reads TGCGCCAGCAGCTTGGACGGGAATGAGCAGTTCTTC. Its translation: CASSLDGNEQFF.

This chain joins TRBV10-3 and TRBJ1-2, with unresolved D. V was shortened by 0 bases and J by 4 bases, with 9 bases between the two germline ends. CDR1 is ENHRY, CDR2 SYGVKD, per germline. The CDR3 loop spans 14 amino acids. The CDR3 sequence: CAISESRDAYGYTF. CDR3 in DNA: TGTGCCATCAGTGAGTCGAGAGACGCCTATGGCTACACCTTC.